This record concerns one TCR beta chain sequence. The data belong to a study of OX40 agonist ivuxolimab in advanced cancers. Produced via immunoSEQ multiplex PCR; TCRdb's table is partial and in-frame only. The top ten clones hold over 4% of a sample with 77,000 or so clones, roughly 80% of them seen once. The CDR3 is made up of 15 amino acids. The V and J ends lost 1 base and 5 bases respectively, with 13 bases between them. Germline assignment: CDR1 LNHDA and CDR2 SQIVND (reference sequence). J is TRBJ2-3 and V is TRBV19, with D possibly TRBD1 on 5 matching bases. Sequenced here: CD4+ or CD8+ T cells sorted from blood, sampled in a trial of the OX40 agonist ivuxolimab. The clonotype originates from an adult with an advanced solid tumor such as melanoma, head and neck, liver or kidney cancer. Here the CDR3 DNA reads TGTGCCAGTAGTATAGGCGGTGGGGCTGGAGATACGCAGTATTTT. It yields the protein CASSIGGGAGDTQYF.